Following are 9 T cell receptor beta chains from one sample sequenced in a study of graft-versus-host responses after intestinal transplantation. The protocol was immunoSEQ multiplex PCR, while the TCRdb copy is restricted to in-frame clones and leaves out a portion. The data hold 20,000 to 30,000 clones, with around four fifths observed a single time. The sequences come from PBMCs, collected almost 29 days after intestinal transplant. The receptors derive from a human patient who received an intestinal transplant, so some T cells may come from the graft donor.

The chain has TRBV5-1 and TRBJ2-5, with D possibly being TRBD1 (6 bases). In germline, CDR1 is SGHRS, CDR2 YFSETQ. The length of the CDR3 is 14 residues. V was shortened by 1 base and J by 5 bases, with 12 bases between the two germline ends. In DNA form, the CDR3 reads TGCGCCAGCAGCTTGTTTGGGCAGGGGGAGACCCAGTACTTC. It translates to CASSLFGQGETQYF.

The chain uses TRBV4-1 and TRBJ1-1, with no clear D. V was clipped by 3 bases and J by 1 base, with 0 bases between them. CDR1 is MGHRA and CDR2 is YSYEKL in the germline V gene. The CDR3 is 11 residues long. Here the CDR3 DNA reads TGCGCCAGCAGCCAGAACACTGAAGCTTTCTTT. It translates to CASSQNTEAFF.

This chain links TRBV7-3 with TRBJ2-1, with 11 bases aligning to TRBD2. CDR1 and CDR2 from the germline V gene are SGHTA and FQGTGA. The CDR3 spans 15 residues. V lost 5 bases and J lost 8; bases outside the gene matches: 8. Here the CDR3 reads CASSPIAGGKYEQFF. The CDR3 nucleotides read TGTGCCAGCAGCCCGATAGCGGGAGGGAAGTATGAGCAGTTCTTC.

The chain uses TRBV6-1 and TRBJ2-3, with 7 bases that match TRBD1. The CDR3 has 12 residues. Germline lookup yields CDR1 MNHNS and CDR2 SASEGT. J was trimmed by 5 bases and V by 6 bases; bases with no gene match: 2. The CDR3 is CASSAGGDTQYF. Here the CDR3 DNA reads TGTGCCAGCAGCGCAGGGGGAGATACGCAGTATTTT.

V and J are TRBV4-1 and TRBJ1-1; D perhaps matches TRBD1 (5 bases). CDR3 length: 15 residues. In germline, CDR1 is MGHRA, CDR2 YSYEKL. The V end was cut by 0 bases, the J end by 4 bases, with 12 bases between. The CDR3 region has the DNA TGCGCCAGCAGCCAAGAAGGGGTTTTCGGCACTGAAGCTTTCTTT. This codes for CASSQEGVFGTEAFF.

The chain recombines TRBV5-4 with TRBJ2-7, with D maybe TRBD2 (6 bases). V was shortened by 2 bases and J by 5 bases, with 14 bases between the two germline ends. CDR3 length: 14 residues. Germline CDR1 reads SGHNT; CDR2 reads YYREEE (reference sequence). The CDR3 DNA sequence: TGTGCCAGCAGCTTCCAGGGAGGTAACGACGAGCAGTACTTC. Protein: CASSFQGGNDEQYF.

The V gene is TRBV7-2, the J gene TRBJ1-1; perhaps TRBD1 as D (5 bases). Germline CDR1 reads SGHTA; CDR2 reads FQGNSA. The ends were cut back, 1 base at V and 4 bases at J, with 10 bases in the middle. The CDR3 runs to 14 residues. For the CDR3, the DNA is TGTGCCAGCAGCTTAGGGGGCGCGGGCACTGAAGCTTTCTTT. It specifies CASSLGGAGTEAFF.

The gene calls are TRBV2 and TRBJ2-2, with D tentatively TRBD2 (6 bases). Germline V gene lookup returns CDR1 SNHLY and CDR2 FYNNEI. CDR3 length: 14 residues. The V gene lost 7 bases and the J gene lost 6 bases, with 15 bases spanning the gap. CDR3: CASNRDLGAGELFF. The DNA of the CDR3 is TGTGCCAGCAACCGGGACTTAGGGGCCGGGGAGCTGTTTTTT.

This chain joins TRBV21-1 and TRBJ1-1. TRBV21-1 is a pseudogene. The CDR3 is 17 residues long. This CDR3 is CASSCVLATQIRTEAFF. CDR3 DNA: TGTGCCAGCAGCTGCGTTTTAGCTACACAAATTCGCACTGAAGCTTTCTTT.